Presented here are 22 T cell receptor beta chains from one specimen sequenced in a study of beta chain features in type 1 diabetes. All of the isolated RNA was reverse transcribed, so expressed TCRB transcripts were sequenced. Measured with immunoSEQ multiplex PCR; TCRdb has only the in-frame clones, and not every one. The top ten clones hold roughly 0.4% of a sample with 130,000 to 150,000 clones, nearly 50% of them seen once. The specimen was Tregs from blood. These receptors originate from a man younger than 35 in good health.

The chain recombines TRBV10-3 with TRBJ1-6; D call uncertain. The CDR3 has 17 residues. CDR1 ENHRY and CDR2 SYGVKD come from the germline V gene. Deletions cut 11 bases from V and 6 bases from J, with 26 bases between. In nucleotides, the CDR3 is TGTGCCGTCTCCGGACGCGAGGGTTACTCACCTAATTCACCCCTCCACTTT. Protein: CAVSGREGYSPNSPLHF.

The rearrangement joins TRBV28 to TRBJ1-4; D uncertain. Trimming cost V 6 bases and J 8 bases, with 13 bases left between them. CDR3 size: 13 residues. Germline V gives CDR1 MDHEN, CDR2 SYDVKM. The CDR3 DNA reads TGTGCCAGCAGGGGAGTTCTCGCCGAAAAACTGTTTTTT. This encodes CASRGVLAEKLFF.

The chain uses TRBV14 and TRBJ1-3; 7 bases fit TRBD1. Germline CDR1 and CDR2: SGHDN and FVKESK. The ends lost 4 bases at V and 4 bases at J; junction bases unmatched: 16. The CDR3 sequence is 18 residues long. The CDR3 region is CASSPRQGHALGGNTIYF. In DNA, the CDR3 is TGTGCCAGCAGCCCCCGACAGGGACACGCTTTGGGAGGAAACACCATATATTTT.

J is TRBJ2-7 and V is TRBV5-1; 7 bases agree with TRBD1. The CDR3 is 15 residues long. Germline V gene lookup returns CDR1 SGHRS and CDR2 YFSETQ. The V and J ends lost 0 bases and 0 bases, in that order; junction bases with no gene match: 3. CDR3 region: CASSLGQGGSYEQYF. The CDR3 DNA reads TGCGCCAGCAGCTTGGGACAGGGCGGCTCCTACGAGCAGTACTTC.

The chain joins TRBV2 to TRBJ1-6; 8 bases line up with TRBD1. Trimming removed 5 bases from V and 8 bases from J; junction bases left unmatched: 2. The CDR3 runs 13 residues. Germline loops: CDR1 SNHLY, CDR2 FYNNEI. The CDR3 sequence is CASSMTGDSPLHF. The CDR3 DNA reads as TGTGCCAGCAGTATGACAGGGGATTCACCCCTCCACTTT. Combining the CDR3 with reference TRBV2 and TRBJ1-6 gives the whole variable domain EPEVTQTPSHQVTQMGQEVILRCVPISNHLYFYWYRQILGQKVEFLVSFYNNEISEKSEIFDDQFSVERPDGSNFTLKIRSTKLEDSAMYFCASSMTGDSPLHFGNGTRLTVT.

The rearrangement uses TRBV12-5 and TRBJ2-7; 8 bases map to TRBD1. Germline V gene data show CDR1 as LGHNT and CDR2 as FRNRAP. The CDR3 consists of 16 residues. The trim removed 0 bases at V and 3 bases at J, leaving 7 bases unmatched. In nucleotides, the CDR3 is TGTGCTAGTGGTTTGGTATGTGGACAGGGTAACTACGAGCAGTACTTC. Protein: CASGLVCGQGNYEQYF.

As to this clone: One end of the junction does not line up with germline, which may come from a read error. The CDR3 DNA reads TGTGCCAGTAGTCTAGAGACAGGGGGGAGAACTGAAGCTTTCTTT. Its translation is CASSLETGGRTEAFF. J is TRBJ1-1 and V is TRBV19; 9 bases align to TRBD1. CDR1 and CDR2 (germline): LNHDA, SQIVND (reference sequence). This CDR3 region has 15 residues.

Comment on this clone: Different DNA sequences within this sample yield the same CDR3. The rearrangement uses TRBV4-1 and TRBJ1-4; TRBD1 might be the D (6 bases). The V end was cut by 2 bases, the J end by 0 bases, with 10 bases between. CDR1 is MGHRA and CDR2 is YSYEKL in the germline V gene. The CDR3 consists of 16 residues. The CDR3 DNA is TGCGCCAGCAGCCAAAGGGGGGGAACAACTAATGAAAAACTGTTTTTT. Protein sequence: CASSQRGGTTNEKLFF.

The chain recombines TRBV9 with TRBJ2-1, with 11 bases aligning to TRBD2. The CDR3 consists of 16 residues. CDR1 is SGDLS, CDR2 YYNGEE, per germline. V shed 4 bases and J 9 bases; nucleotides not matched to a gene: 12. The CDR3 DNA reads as TGTGCCAGCAGCCAAATAGCGGGAGGGCCCCTCAGTGAGCAGTTCTTC. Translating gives CASSQIAGGPLSEQFF.

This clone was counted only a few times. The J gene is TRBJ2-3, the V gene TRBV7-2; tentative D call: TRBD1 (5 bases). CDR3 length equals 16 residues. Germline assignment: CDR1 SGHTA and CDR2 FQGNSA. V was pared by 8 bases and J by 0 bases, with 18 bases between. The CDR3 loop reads CASQPGWGPSTDTQYF. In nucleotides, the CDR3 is TGTGCCAGCCAACCCGGGTGGGGCCCCAGCACAGATACGCAGTATTTT. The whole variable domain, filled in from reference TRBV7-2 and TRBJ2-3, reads GAGVSQSPSNKVTEKGKDVELRCDPISGHTALYWYRQSLGQGLEFLIYFQGNSAPDKSGLPSDRFSAERTGGSVSTLTIQRTQQEDSAVYLCASQPGWGPSTDTQYFGPGTRLTVL.

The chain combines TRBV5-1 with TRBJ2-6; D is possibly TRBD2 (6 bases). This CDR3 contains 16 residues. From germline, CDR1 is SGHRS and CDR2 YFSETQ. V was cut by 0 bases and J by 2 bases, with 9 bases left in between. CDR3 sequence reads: CASSLVAGTGANVLTF. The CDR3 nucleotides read TGCGCCAGCAGCTTGGTTGCGGGGACTGGGGCCAACGTCCTGACTTTC.

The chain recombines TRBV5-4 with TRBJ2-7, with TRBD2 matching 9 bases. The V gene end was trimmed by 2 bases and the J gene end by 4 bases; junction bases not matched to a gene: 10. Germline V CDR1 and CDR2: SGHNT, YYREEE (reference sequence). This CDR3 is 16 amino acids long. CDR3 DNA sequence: TGTGCCAGCAGCTTCAAAGGGCGGGGGGGGGATTACGAGCAGTACTTC. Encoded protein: CASSFKGRGGDYEQYF.

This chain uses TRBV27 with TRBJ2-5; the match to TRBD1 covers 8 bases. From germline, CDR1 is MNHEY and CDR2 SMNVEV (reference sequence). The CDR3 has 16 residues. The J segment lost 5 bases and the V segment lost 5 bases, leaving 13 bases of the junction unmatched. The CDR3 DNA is TGTGCCAGCAGTCTCACAGGGGGGAGACGGGTGGAGACCCAGTACTTC. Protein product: CASSLTGGRRVETQYF.

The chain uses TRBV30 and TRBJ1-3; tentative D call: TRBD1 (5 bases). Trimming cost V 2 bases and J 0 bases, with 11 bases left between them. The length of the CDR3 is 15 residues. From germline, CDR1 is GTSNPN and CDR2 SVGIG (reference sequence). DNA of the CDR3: TGTGCCTGGAGTTTGGGGGAGGCCTCTGGAAACACCATATATTTT. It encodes CAWSLGEASGNTIYF.

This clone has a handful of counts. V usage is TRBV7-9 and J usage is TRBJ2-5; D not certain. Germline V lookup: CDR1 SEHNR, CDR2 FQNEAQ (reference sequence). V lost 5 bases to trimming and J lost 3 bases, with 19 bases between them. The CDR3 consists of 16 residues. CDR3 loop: CASSVDAGQPEETQYF. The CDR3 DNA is TGTGCCAGCAGCGTAGATGCAGGTCAACCGGAAGAGACCCAGTACTTC.

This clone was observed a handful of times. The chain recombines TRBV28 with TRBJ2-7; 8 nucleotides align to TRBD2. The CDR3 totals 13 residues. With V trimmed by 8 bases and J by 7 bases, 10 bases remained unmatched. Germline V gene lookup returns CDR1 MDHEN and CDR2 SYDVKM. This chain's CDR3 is CASERAGVEEQYF. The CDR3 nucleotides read TGTGCCAGCGAACGAGCGGGAGTAGAGGAGCAGTACTTC.

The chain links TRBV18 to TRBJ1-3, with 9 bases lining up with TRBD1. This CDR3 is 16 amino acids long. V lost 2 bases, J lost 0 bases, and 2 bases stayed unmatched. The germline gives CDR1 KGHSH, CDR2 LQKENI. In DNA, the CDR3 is TGTGCCAGCTCACCAGGGACAGGGCACTCTGGAAACACCATATATTTT. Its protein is CASSPGTGHSGNTIYF.

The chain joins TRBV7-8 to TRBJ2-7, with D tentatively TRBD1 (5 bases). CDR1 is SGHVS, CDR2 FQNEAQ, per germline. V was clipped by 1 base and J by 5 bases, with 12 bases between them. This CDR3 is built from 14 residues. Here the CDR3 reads CASSLGPGLDEQYF. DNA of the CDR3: TGTGCCAGCAGCTTAGGCCCAGGGTTGGACGAGCAGTACTTC.

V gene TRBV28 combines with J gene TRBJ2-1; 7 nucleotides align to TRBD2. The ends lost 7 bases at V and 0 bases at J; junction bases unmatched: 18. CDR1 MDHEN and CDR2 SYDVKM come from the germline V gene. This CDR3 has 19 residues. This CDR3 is CASTSLGASGNHSYNEQFF. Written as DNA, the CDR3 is TGTGCCAGCACTAGCCTCGGGGCTAGCGGAAACCACTCCTACAATGAGCAGTTCTTC.

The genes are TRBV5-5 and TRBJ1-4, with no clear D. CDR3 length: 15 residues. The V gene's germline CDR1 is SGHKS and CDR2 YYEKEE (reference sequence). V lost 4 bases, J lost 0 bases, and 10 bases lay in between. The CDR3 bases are TGTGCCAGCAGCCCGGAGGGAACAACTAATGAAAAACTGTTTTTT. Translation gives CASSPEGTTNEKLFF.

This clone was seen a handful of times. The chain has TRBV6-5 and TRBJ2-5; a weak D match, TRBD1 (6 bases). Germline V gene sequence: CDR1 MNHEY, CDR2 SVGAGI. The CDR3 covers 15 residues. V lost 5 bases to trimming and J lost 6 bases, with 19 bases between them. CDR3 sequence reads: CASSQTGTGKKTQYF. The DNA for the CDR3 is TGTGCCAGCAGTCAAACAGGGACCGGAAAGAAGACCCAGTACTTC.

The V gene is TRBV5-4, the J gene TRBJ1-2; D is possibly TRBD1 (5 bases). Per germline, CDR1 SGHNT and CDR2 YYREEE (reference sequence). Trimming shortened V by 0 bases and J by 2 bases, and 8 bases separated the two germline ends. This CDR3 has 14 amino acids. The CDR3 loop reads CASSLGGANYGYTF. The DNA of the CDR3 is TGTGCCAGCAGCTTGGGGGGCGCCAACTATGGCTACACCTTC.